Listed here are 14 T cell receptor beta chains from one sample, sequenced in a study of blood T cells in healthy people across ages. A sample-barcoded 5' primer and a J-beta primer mix were used in a second PCR of roughly 6 to 11 cycles. TCRdb ran MiXCR on the 5' RACE reads and lists one entry per CDR3 protein. The sample consists of hundreds of thousands of distinct CDR3 sequences, 58% of them appearing once. Sequenced sample: blood. Every receptor here comes from a man in his 60s in good health.

The genes are TRBV6-5 and TRBJ1-2; weak D call: TRBD1 (5 bases). CDR1 is MNHEY, CDR2 SVGAGI, per germline. Deletions cut 8 bases from V and 3 bases from J, with 13 bases between. The CDR3 runs to 13 residues. In DNA form, the CDR3 reads TGTGCCAGCGGAGCCGGGACCTACTATGGCTACACCTTC. Its translation is CASGAGTYYGYTF.

The chain couples TRBV20-1 to TRBJ2-3, with D perhaps assigned TRBD1 or TRBD2 (6 bases each). CDR1 and CDR2 (germline): DFQATT, SNEGSKA (reference sequence). The CDR3 extends over 13 amino acids. Deletions cut 2 bases from V and 4 bases from J, with 10 bases between. The CDR3 DNA is TGCAGTGCTAGAAAGGGGGGCCCAGATACGCAGTATTTT. It specifies CSARKGGPDTQYF.

The chain links TRBV15 to TRBJ2-1, with D tentatively TRBD2 (6 bases). CDR3 length: 16 amino acids. CDR1 and CDR2 from the germline V gene are LNHNV and YYDKDF (reference sequence). Trimming took 1 base from V and 7 from J, leaving 17 bases between them. The CDR3 nucleotides read TGTGCCACCAGCAGAGTTCTGGGAGCGGGCAAGAATGAGCAGTTCTTC. Translation gives CATSRVLGAGKNEQFF.

This CDR3 is CASSQKRHSGTGETDTQYF. CDR3 in DNA: TGTGCCAGCAGCCAAAAGAGACACTCAGGGACAGGGGAAACAGATACGCAGTATTTT. V usage is TRBV4-2 and J usage is TRBJ2-3, with 10 bases fitting TRBD1. Unmatched junction bases numbered 14, after V lost 2 bases and J lost 3 bases. Germline CDR1 and CDR2: LGHNA and YNFKEQ. This CDR3 comprises 19 residues.

The genes are TRBV2 and TRBJ2-5, with a tentative D call TRBD2 (5 bases). Germline CDR1 reads SNHLY; CDR2 reads FYNNEI. The CDR3 length is 13 residues. Trimming pared 7 bases from V and 5 bases from J, leaving 14 bases between. The CDR3 region is CASIATSRETQYF. In DNA form, the CDR3 reads TGTGCCAGCATAGCGACCAGTCGGGAGACCCAGTACTTC. Full variable domain (rest looked up from reference TRBV2 and TRBJ2-5): EPEVTQTPSHQVTQMGQEVILRCVPISNHLYFYWYRQILGQKVEFLVSFYNNEISEKSEIFDDQFSVERPDGSNFTLKIRSTKLEDSAMYFCASIATSRETQYFGPGTRLLVL.

The V gene is TRBV12-3 or TRBV12-4, the J gene TRBJ2-2, with D possibly called TRBD1 or TRBD2 (5 bases each). This CDR3 comprises 13 residues. Trimming pared 5 bases from V and 7 bases from J, leaving 11 bases between. The CDR3 sequence: CASSPGAVGELFF. The CDR3 DNA follows: TGTGCCAGCAGTCCCGGGGCGGTCGGGGAGCTGTTTTTT.

The gene calls are TRBV4-2 and TRBJ2-3; 11 nucleotides line up with TRBD2. The J segment lost 2 bases and the V segment lost 1 base, leaving 5 bases of the junction unmatched. The CDR3 is made up of 17 amino acids. Germline loops: CDR1 LGHNA, CDR2 YNFKEQ. CDR3 sequence reads: CASSQVEGLADTDTQYF. The CDR3 DNA reads TGTGCCAGCAGCCAAGTTGAGGGACTAGCGGACACAGATACGCAGTATTTT.

The chain links TRBV6-1 to TRBJ2-3, with 8 positions matching TRBD2. Per the germline V gene, CDR1 is MNHNS and CDR2 is SASEGT. There are 18 residues in the CDR3. V lost 8 bases to trimming and J lost 4 bases; unmatched junction nucleotides: 20. DNA of the CDR3: TGTGCCAGCTTATCCTCTCAAGGGGGTAGCGGGACCGCAGATACGCAGTATTTT. Translated, it gives CASLSSQGGSGTADTQYF.

Turning to this clonotype: One end of the junction is discordant with germline, which a read error may explain. V usage is TRBV11-2 and J usage is TRBJ2-1; TRBD1 aligns across 9 bases. Germline assignment: CDR1 SGHAT and CDR2 FQNNGV. The CDR3 is 17 amino acids. The CDR3 is CASSLDRRTGVSNGQFF. As DNA, the CDR3 is TGTGCCAGCAGCTTAGATCGCAGGACAGGGGTGAGCAATGGGCAGTTCTTC.

V usage is TRBV20-1 and J usage is TRBJ2-3; TRBD1 agrees at 8 bases. J was trimmed by 4 bases and V by 5 bases; bases with no gene match: 8. The CDR3 contains 14 residues. Germline V lookup: CDR1 DFQATT, CDR2 SNEGSKA (reference sequence). The CDR3, as DNA: TGCAGTGCTTTAAGCGGACAGGGAGCAGATACGCAGTATTTT. Its translation: CSALSGQGADTQYF.

CDR3 residues: CSAILGQGSGTNQPQHF. CDR3 nucleotide sequence: TGCAGTGCAATCCTGGGACAGGGTTCGGGGACAAATCAGCCCCAGCATTTT. The chain has TRBV20-1 and TRBJ1-5, with 9 bases identical to TRBD1. J was trimmed by 4 bases and V by 6 bases; bases with no gene match: 16. The CDR3 contains 17 residues. CDR1 and CDR2 from the germline V gene are DFQATT and SNEGSKA (reference sequence).

The CDR3 reads CSARGPQGNTEAFF. The DNA of the CDR3 is TGCAGTGCTAGAGGTCCACAGGGGAACACTGAAGCTTTCTTT. V usage is TRBV20-1 and J usage is TRBJ1-1, with a tentative D call TRBD1 (6 bases). Between the trimmed V and J ends, which lost 1 base and 1 base, there was a span of 10 bases. CDR3 length: 14 residues. CDR1 and CDR2 (germline): DFQATT, SNEGSKA (reference sequence).

About this clonotype itself: A junction end diverges from the germline sequence, so it may reflect a read error. The rearrangement uses TRBV20-1 and TRBJ2-7; 7 bases line up with TRBD1. Germline CDR1 is DFQATT and CDR2 is SNEGSKA (reference sequence). The length of the CDR3 is 15 residues. This chain's CDR3 is CRARDSRTGDNEQYF. In nucleotides, the CDR3 is TGCAGGGCTAGAGATTCGAGAACAGGGGACAATGAGCAGTACTTC.

This clonotype showed up just a few times. The genes are TRBV9 and TRBJ2-6, with D tentatively TRBD2 (5 bases). The CDR3 runs to 15 residues. The V and J ends lost 0 bases and 1 base respectively, with 5 bases between them. Germline-derived CDR1 and CDR2 are SGDLS and YYNGEE. The CDR3 protein is CASSVGGSGANVLTF. The DNA for the CDR3 is TGTGCCAGCAGCGTAGGAGGGTCTGGGGCCAACGTCCTGACTTTC. Using reference TRBV9 and TRBJ2-6 for the parts outside the CDR3, the full variable domain is DSGVTQTPKHLITATGQRVTLRCSPRSGDLSVYWYQQSLDQGLQFLIQYYNGEERAKGNILERFSAQQFPDLHSELNLSSLELGDSALYFCASSVGGSGANVLTFGAGSRLTVL.